These 9 T cell receptor beta chains came from one sample sequenced in a study of blood T cell repertoires in COVID-19 (dated by TCRdb to 2020 to 2021). The receptor library was made with the immunoSEQ multiplex PCR assay. The clones in this table, taken by TCRdb from immuneACCESS, are in-frame only. Not every clone is retained; where verified, under half of the shortfall comes from an unresolved V gene, and the cause of the rest is unknown. This sample is represented by some 490,000 clones; over 75% of them were singletons. Roughly 3.1% of the sample is held by the ten biggest clonotypes. The sequenced sample was peripheral blood. These receptors were collected from a human donor in a cohort sampled during active COVID-19.

V gene TRBV28 combines with J gene TRBJ1-2; 8 positions agree with TRBD1. J was trimmed by 6 bases and V by 5 bases; bases with no gene match: 11. This CDR3 spans 15 amino acids. The germline V gene encodes CDR1 MDHEN and CDR2 SYDVKM. The CDR3 spells CASSPQGANHNGYTF. The CDR3 coding sequence is TGTGCCAGCAGTCCCCAGGGGGCGAACCATAATGGCTACACCTTC.

The chain combines TRBV6-2 or TRBV6-3 with TRBJ1-5; D uncertain. CDR3 length: 15 amino acids. CDR1 and CDR2 (germline): MNHEY, SVGEGT. V was pared by 7 bases and J by 7 bases, with 20 bases between. The CDR3, as DNA: TGTGCCAGCACCCCTTCCGGGGAAGGGTACCAGCCCCAGCATTTT. The encoded protein is CASTPSGEGYQPQHF.

V and J are TRBV5-1 and TRBJ2-2; 8 bases agree with TRBD2. The length of the CDR3 is 16 residues. Germline V gene lookup returns CDR1 SGHRS and CDR2 YFSETQ. After removal of 4 bases from V and 1 base from J, the junction contained 6 bases not matched to a gene. The CDR3 loop reads CASSPERGKNTGELFF. The CDR3 DNA reads as TGCGCCAGCAGCCCGGAGCGGGGGAAGAACACCGGGGAGCTGTTTTTT.

The chain has TRBV30 and TRBJ2-7; 9 nucleotides match TRBD2. The germline gives CDR1 GTSNPN, CDR2 SVGIG (reference sequence). The trim removed 3 bases at V and 5 bases at J, leaving 8 bases unmatched. The CDR3 consists of 14 residues. In DNA form, the CDR3 reads TGTGCCTGGAGACCGGGACTAGCAGTCGACGAGCAGTACTTC. Protein sequence: CAWRPGLAVDEQYF. The full variable domain, its missing parts supplied by reference TRBV30 and TRBJ2-7, is SQTIHQWPATLVQPVGSPLSLECTVEGTSNPNLYWYRQAAGRGLQLLFYSVGIGQISSEVPQNLSASRPQDRQFILSSKKLLLSDSGFYLCAWRPGLAVDEQYFGPGTRLTVT.

This rearrangement joins TRBV7-8 to TRBJ1-1, with D tentatively TRBD1 (6 bases). Trimming removed 5 bases from V and 1 base from J, with 14 bases in between. Germline V gene lookup returns CDR1 SGHVS and CDR2 FQNEAQ. CDR3 length equals 15 residues. For the CDR3, the DNA is TGTGCCAGCAGCCCGTACAGGGCTGAGAACACTGAAGCTTTCTTT. It is translated as CASSPYRAENTEAFF.

The rearrangement uses TRBV29-1 and TRBJ2-3; D not certain. The CDR3 is made up of 14 amino acids. Germline V gene lookup returns CDR1 SQVTM and CDR2 ANQGSEA. V was cut by 4 bases and J by 0 bases, with 11 bases left in between. As DNA, the CDR3 is TGCAGCGTTGTACAAGTGGCTAGCACAGATACGCAGTATTTT. Translating it yields CSVVQVASTDTQYF.

As DNA, the CDR3 is TGTGCCATCAGACACGGCAATCAGCCCCAGCATTTT. Encoded protein: CAIRHGNQPQHF. The genes are TRBV12-3 or TRBV12-4 and TRBJ1-5; D ambiguous. CDR3 length equals 12 residues. Trimming stripped 10 bases from V and 2 bases from J, with 9 bases between.

The V and J genes are TRBV2 and TRBJ2-7; 8 bases align to TRBD2. The length of the CDR3 is 15 residues. Germline V gene lookup returns CDR1 SNHLY and CDR2 FYNNEI. V dropped 2 bases and J dropped 0; count of bases not matched to a gene: 3. CDR3 sequence reads: CASSESSGGSYEQYF. DNA of the CDR3: TGTGCCAGCAGTGAATCGAGCGGGGGCTCCTACGAGCAGTACTTC.

The V gene is TRBV29-1, the J gene TRBJ2-3, with a possible D match to TRBD2 (6 bases). Trimming removed 3 bases at V and 0 bases at J, with 13 bases between. The CDR3 totals 15 residues. Germline values: CDR1 SQVTM, CDR2 ANQGSEA. The CDR3 nucleotides are TGCAGCGTTGAGGGGGGATCCGATAGCACAGATACGCAGTATTTT. Protein: CSVEGGSDSTDTQYF.